These 25 T cell receptor beta chains originate from one sample sequenced in a study of T-cell memory formation after mild COVID-19. MiXCR, run by TCRdb on the 5' RACE reads, gives a single entry per CDR3 protein. Of roughly 410,000 distinct CDR3 sequences detected, around 24% appear once; the ten largest clones hold around 8.8%. Material: PBMCs or a T cell subset sorted from them (not recorded which). These receptors all come from an adult woman who had mild COVID-19 (a few samples of this study predate the infection). Cell type and time point are not known.

The table lists this clonotype with a few counts. At one of its ends the junction is not consistent with the germline gene, which may arise from a read error. CDR3 bases: TGTGCCAGCAGCCACCCCGGACAGGGGACCTCCCACGAGCAGTACTTC. Translation: CASSHPGQGTSHEQYF. The J gene is TRBJ2-7, the V gene TRBV4-2; TRBD1 aligns across 9 bases. The CDR3 loop spans 16 amino acids. The V gene's germline CDR1 is LGHNA and CDR2 YNFKEQ.

The chain employs TRBV6-6 and TRBJ2-2; TRBD1 agrees at 7 bases. The germline CDR1 and CDR2 sequences are MNHNY and SVGAGI (reference sequence). CDR3 size: 15 residues. The junction had 3 bases not matched to a gene; V was cut back by 0 bases and J by 5 bases. The CDR3, as DNA: TGTGCCAGCAGTTACTCCCACAGGGGAACCGGGGAGCTGTTTTTT. Encoded protein: CASSYSHRGTGELFF.

The V and J genes are TRBV19 and TRBJ1-2, with TRBD1 matching 7 bases. CDR3 length: 15 residues. Germline loops: CDR1 LNHDA, CDR2 SQIVND (reference sequence). The trim removed 9 bases at V and 8 bases at J, leaving 18 bases unmatched. Here the CDR3 reads CASVTMGQRGEGYTF. The CDR3 DNA is TGTGCCAGCGTGACCATGGGACAGAGGGGCGAAGGCTACACCTTC.

The sample holds many counts of this clonotype. The chain couples TRBV5-5 to TRBJ2-3, with D hard to call. Germline lookup yields CDR1 SGHKS and CDR2 YYEKEE (reference sequence). V was trimmed by 6 bases and J by 6 bases, leaving 8 bases between them. This CDR3 is built from 11 residues. The CDR3 DNA sequence: TGTGCCAGCACCATCACTGATACGCAGTATTTT. Its protein is CASTITDTQYF. The whole variable domain, filled in from reference TRBV5-5 and TRBJ2-3, reads DAGVTQSPTHLIKTRGQQVTLRCSPISGHKSVSWYQQVLGQGPQFIFQYYEKEERGRGNFPDRFSARQFPNYSSELNVNALLLGDSALYLCASTITDTQYFGPGTRLTVL.

V usage is TRBV12-3 or TRBV12-4 and J usage is TRBJ2-1, with TRBD2 as a possible D gene (6 bases). The CDR3 is 16 residues long. Trimming took 1 base from V and 1 from J, leaving 11 bases between them. The CDR3 region is CASSLVAGPSYNEQFF. The DNA for the CDR3 is TGTGCCAGCAGTTTAGTGGCGGGGCCATCCTACAATGAGCAGTTCTTC.

This rearrangement joins TRBV15 to TRBJ2-1; D uncertain. The germline V gene has CDR1 LNHNV and CDR2 YYDKDF (reference sequence). V was pared by 1 base and J by 2 bases, with 12 bases between. The CDR3 totals 16 residues. The CDR3 protein is CATSRVGLRPYNEQFF. CDR3 sequence (DNA): TGTGCCACCAGCAGAGTAGGGCTCAGACCCTACAATGAGCAGTTCTTC.

This clonotype was detected a few times. The chain combines TRBV20-1 with TRBJ1-1, with a tentative D call TRBD1 (6 bases). Trimming pared 1 base from V and 0 bases from J, leaving 9 bases between. The germline gives CDR1 DFQATT, CDR2 SNEGSKA (reference sequence). There are 14 residues in the CDR3. CDR3 sequence (DNA): TGCAGTGCTAGAGTAAGGGGGGTGAACACTGAAGCTTTCTTT. Its protein product is CSARVRGVNTEAFF.

The chain is built from TRBV7-2 and TRBJ2-7; 10 nucleotides match TRBD2. The ends lost 3 bases at V and 4 bases at J; junction bases unmatched: 12. Germline V lookup: CDR1 SGHTA, CDR2 FQGNSA. The CDR3 length is 17 residues. The chain's CDR3 is CASSFKITSGTTYEQYF. The CDR3 DNA is TGTGCCAGCAGCTTTAAGATTACTAGCGGGACGACTTACGAGCAGTACTTC. Full variable domain (rest looked up from reference TRBV7-2 and TRBJ2-7): GAGVSQSPSNKVTEKGKDVELRCDPISGHTALYWYRQSLGQGLEFLIYFQGNSAPDKSGLPSDRFSAERTGGSVSTLTIQRTQQEDSAVYLCASSFKITSGTTYEQYFGPGTRLTVT.

This clonotype was detected ten times or more. V usage is TRBV5-1 and J usage is TRBJ2-3, with D unclear. Germline loops: CDR1 SGHRS, CDR2 YFSETQ. CDR3 length equals 16 residues. The germline V and J ends were trimmed by 1 base and 0 bases, with 12 bases remaining between them. CDR3 sequence (DNA): TGCGCCAGCAGCTTGATGGTGAGAACTAGCACAGATACGCAGTATTTT. Translated, it gives CASSLMVRTSTDTQYF.

The chain uses TRBV12-3 or TRBV12-4 and TRBJ2-1; TRBD2 is a possible D gene (6 bases). Deletions cut 2 bases from V and 8 bases from J, with 10 bases between. The CDR3 contains 13 residues. CDR3 in amino acids: CASSLRGGYEQFF. CDR3 sequence (DNA): TGTGCCAGCAGTTTAAGGGGAGGATATGAGCAGTTCTTC.

This clonotype has only a few counts. This chain links TRBV7-6 with TRBJ2-2, with TRBD2 matching over 7 bases. Trimming cost V 5 bases and J 1 base; bases outside gene matches: 7. The germline V gene has CDR1 SGHVS and CDR2 FNYEAQ. This CDR3 region has 16 residues. DNA for the CDR3: TGTGCCAGCAGCCCCGGGGGGTTCAGGAACACCGGGGAGCTGTTTTTT. Translating it yields CASSPGGFRNTGELFF. Full variable domain (missing parts from reference TRBV7-6 and TRBJ2-2): GAGVSQSPRYKVTKRGQDVALRCDPISGHVSLYWYRQALGQGPEFLTYFNYEAQQDKSGLPNDRFSAERPEGSISTLTIQRTEQRDSAMYRCASSPGGFRNTGELFFGEGSRLTVL.

J is TRBJ2-3 and V is TRBV4-2; 8 bases are a match to TRBD2. The V segment lost 6 bases and the J segment 8 bases; nucleotides outside the gene matches: 16. Looked up from germline, CDR1 is LGHNA and CDR2 is YNFKEQ. The CDR3 length is 16 residues. The CDR3 here is CASSQPSGLGEGTQYF. CDR3 sequence (DNA): TGTGCCAGCAGTCAACCATCGGGACTAGGGGAAGGTACGCAGTATTTT.

The chain combines TRBV20-1 with TRBJ2-1; no clear D. The CDR3 covers 12 residues. V was cut by 2 bases and J by 12 bases, with 14 bases left in between. Per germline, CDR1 DFQATT and CDR2 SNEGSKA (reference sequence). The CDR3 sequence: CSARPPNGGQFF. CDR3 coding DNA: TGCAGTGCTAGACCCCCAAATGGCGGGCAGTTCTTC.

In its sample, this clonotype was seen a few times. The V call is TRBV12-3 or TRBV12-4, the J call TRBJ1-2; D possibly corresponds to TRBD1 (5 bases). This CDR3 is 13 amino acids long. The V end lost 6 bases, the J end lost 4 bases, and 12 bases lay between the germline ends. CDR3 in DNA: TGTGCCAGCAGCTACAGGACTTCCTATGGCTACACCTTC. It encodes CASSYRTSYGYTF.

The chain combines TRBV18 with TRBJ2-7, with TRBD2 identical over 11 bases. This CDR3 has 15 amino acids. Per germline, CDR1 KGHSH and CDR2 LQKENI. The junction had 7 bases not matched to a gene; V was cut back by 6 bases and J by 3 bases. CDR3 region: CASSPVAGGNYEQYF. In DNA form, the CDR3 reads TGTGCCAGCTCCCCAGTAGCGGGGGGGAACTACGAGCAGTACTTC.

The chain couples TRBV20-1 to TRBJ2-7; the match to TRBD1 covers 7 bases. This CDR3 has 12 amino acids. The germline gives CDR1 DFQATT, CDR2 SNEGSKA (reference sequence). The J segment lost 6 bases and the V segment lost 5 bases, leaving 7 bases of the junction unmatched. The DNA for the CDR3 is TGCAGTGCTCGGACAGGAGAAATCGAGCAGTACTTC. Translation: CSARTGEIEQYF.

The sample holds a few counts of this clonotype. This chain connects TRBV5-1 to TRBJ1-2; 7 nucleotides line up with TRBD1. After removal of 4 bases from V and 2 bases from J, the junction contained 8 bases not matched to a gene. The CDR3 runs to 15 residues. The V gene's germline CDR1 is SGHRS and CDR2 YFSETQ. CDR3 in DNA: TGCGCCAGCAGCGTCGGAACAGGGGAGAACTATGGCTACACCTTC. Translating it yields CASSVGTGENYGYTF.

J is TRBJ2-3 and V is TRBV19, with a weak D call TRBD1 (6 bases). Trimming left V 3 bases short and J 2 bases short, with 12 bases between. This CDR3 is 15 amino acids long. CDR1 is LNHDA, CDR2 SQIVND, per germline (reference sequence). The CDR3 sequence: CASSMIRGPTDTQYF. For the CDR3, the DNA is TGTGCCAGTAGTATGATCAGGGGACCCACAGATACGCAGTATTTT.

This clonotype has only a few counts. The CDR3 nucleotides are TGTGCCAGCAGCCCAGTGCGGGGAGGAGAGACCCAGTACTTC. Its translation: CASSPVRGGETQYF. The V gene is TRBV7-2, the J gene TRBJ2-5; possible D gene TRBD2, 6 bases. V lost 5 bases and J 4 bases, leaving 14 bases between the germline ends. Germline V gives CDR1 SGHTA, CDR2 FQGNSA. This CDR3 is built from 14 residues.

The rearrangement uses TRBV7-6 and TRBJ2-1; 11 bases align to TRBD1. Trimming removed 5 bases from V and 4 bases from J; junction bases left unmatched: 4. CDR1 is SGHVS and CDR2 is FNYEAQ in the germline V gene. The CDR3 runs 15 residues. CDR3 nucleotides: TGTGCCAGCAGCATTGGGACAGGGGGTTACAATGAGCAGTTCTTC. It yields the protein CASSIGTGGYNEQFF.

The chain employs TRBV5-1 and TRBJ1-5; 11 bases fit TRBD1. The CDR3 has 15 amino acids. J lost 6 bases, V lost 4 bases, and 6 bases had no gene match. Germline lookup yields CDR1 SGHRS and CDR2 YFSETQ. In nucleotides, the CDR3 is TGCGCCAGCAGCCCGGGACAGGGGGTCGGTCAGCCCCAGCATTTT. Encoded protein: CASSPGQGVGQPQHF.

The chain recombines TRBV7-3 with TRBJ2-1, with 8 bases identical to TRBD2. The germline V gene encodes CDR1 SGHTA and CDR2 FQGTGA. The length of the CDR3 is 15 residues. With 4 bases clipped from V and 6 bases from J, the junction kept 8 bases outside the gene matches. As DNA, the CDR3 is TGTGCCAGCAGCTCAGCTAGCGGGTCAGGCAATGAGCAGTTCTTC. It is translated as CASSSASGSGNEQFF.

The gene calls are TRBV20-1 and TRBJ2-4; weak D call: TRBD2 (5 bases). The CDR3 spans 15 residues. From germline, CDR1 is DFQATT and CDR2 SNEGSKA (reference sequence). The V end lost 4 bases, the J end lost 0 bases, and 13 bases lay between the germline ends. The CDR3 sequence: CSAKREAGAKNIQYF. CDR3 coding DNA: TGCAGTGCTAAACGGGAAGCTGGAGCCAAAAACATTCAGTACTTC.

This clonotype was seen only a few times. The chain joins TRBV20-1 to TRBJ1-2; D not resolved. Germline loops: CDR1 DFQATT, CDR2 SNEGSKA (reference sequence). The CDR3 is made up of 15 amino acids. The germline V and J ends were trimmed by 8 bases and 4 bases, with 23 bases remaining between them. The CDR3 nucleotides are TGCAGTCTCCCCTCCGAGGTTGTCCCTATCTATGGCTACACCTTC. Translation gives CSLPSEVVPIYGYTF.

V and J are TRBV11-3 and TRBJ2-7; D is unresolved. V dropped 3 bases and J dropped 1 base, with 10 bases sitting between them. CDR1 SGHNT and CDR2 YENEEA come from the germline V gene. This CDR3 spans 14 amino acids. The CDR3 nucleotides read TGTGCCAGCAGCTTCTCAGGCGGATCCTACGAGCAGTACTTC. Encoded protein: CASSFSGGSYEQYF.